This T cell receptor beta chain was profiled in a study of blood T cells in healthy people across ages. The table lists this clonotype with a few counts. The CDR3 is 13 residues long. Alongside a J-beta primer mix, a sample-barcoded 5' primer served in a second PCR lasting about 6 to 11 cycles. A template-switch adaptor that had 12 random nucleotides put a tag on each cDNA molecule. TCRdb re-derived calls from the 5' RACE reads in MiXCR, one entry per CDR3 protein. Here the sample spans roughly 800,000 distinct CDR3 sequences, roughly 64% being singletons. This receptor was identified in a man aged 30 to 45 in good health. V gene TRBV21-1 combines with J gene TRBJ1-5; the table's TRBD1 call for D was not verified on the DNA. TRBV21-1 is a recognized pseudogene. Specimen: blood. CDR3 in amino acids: CASSGKRGQPQHF. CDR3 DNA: TGTGCCAGCAGTGGGAAGAGGGGACAGCCCCAGCATTTT.